This T cell receptor (beta chain) is drawn from a study of cytomegalovirus exposure and HLA in healthy donors. Study outcomes and limitations: Indistinguishability led to the exclusion of some V segments, TRBV6-2 and TRBV6-3 included. An apparent linkage of common viral pathogens to several of the most significant clusters emerged in a later analysis. Researchers reported in a later analysis that a missense DCLRE1C variant was tied to TCR beta V- and J-gene trimming.

Only a few counts were recorded for this clone. No antigen is known for it. PCR amplification relied on 60 Vbeta primers (plus 13 Jbeta primers). Sequencing was performed with immunoSEQ multiplex PCR; in TCRdb, only in-frame clones are kept and a portion is missing. The table has 90,000 or so clones, under 85% seen once. Germline trimming cut 0 bases from V and 8 bases from J; bases unmatched to any gene: 9. The V gene's germline CDR1 is SGDLS and CDR2 YYNGEE. The CDR3 sequence is 16 residues long. This receptor was identified in a woman between 35 and 50 years old in good health and CMV-seronegative. This chain joins TRBV9 and TRBJ2-1; the match to TRBD1 covers 9 bases. The sample was PBMCs. The CDR3 is CASSVARDRVRHEQFF. The CDR3 nucleotides read TGTGCCAGCAGCGTAGCCCGGGACAGGGTTCGTCATGAGCAGTTCTTC.